This T cell receptor beta chain stems from a study of shared clonotypes between healthy human individuals. Cells designated naive CD8 were CD45RO-negative and were positively selected for CCR7, with terminally differentiated effector memory CD45RA+ cells excluded. Caucasian adults residing in Nashville, Tennessee made up all the donors. Trimming removed 2 bases at V and 3 bases at J, with 14 bases between. The CDR3 runs to 15 residues. Germline V gene sequence: CDR1 MNHEY, CDR2 SVGAGI. Sequencing used immunoSEQ multiplex PCR; TCRdb keeps in-frame clones, though not all of them. The data contain over 2 million clones, about 95% of them singletons. With respect to this clone: Its antigen remains unidentified.

Study conclusions and caveats: Rarefaction curves obtained for sorted subsets showed sequencing incomplete despite large depth. Naive subsets usually exceeded memory subsets in estimated richness. Generation probability values for non-shared clonotypes were lower than those for clonotypes shared by all four donors.

The rearrangement links TRBV6-5 to TRBJ2-7; D gene unclear. The sample comprised naive CD8+ T cells sorted from blood. This TCR derives from a man in his late teens or twenties in good health. CDR3 DNA: TGTGCCAGCAGTTACATACCGGGCCTGAGCTACGAGCAGTACTTC. It specifies CASSYIPGLSYEQYF.